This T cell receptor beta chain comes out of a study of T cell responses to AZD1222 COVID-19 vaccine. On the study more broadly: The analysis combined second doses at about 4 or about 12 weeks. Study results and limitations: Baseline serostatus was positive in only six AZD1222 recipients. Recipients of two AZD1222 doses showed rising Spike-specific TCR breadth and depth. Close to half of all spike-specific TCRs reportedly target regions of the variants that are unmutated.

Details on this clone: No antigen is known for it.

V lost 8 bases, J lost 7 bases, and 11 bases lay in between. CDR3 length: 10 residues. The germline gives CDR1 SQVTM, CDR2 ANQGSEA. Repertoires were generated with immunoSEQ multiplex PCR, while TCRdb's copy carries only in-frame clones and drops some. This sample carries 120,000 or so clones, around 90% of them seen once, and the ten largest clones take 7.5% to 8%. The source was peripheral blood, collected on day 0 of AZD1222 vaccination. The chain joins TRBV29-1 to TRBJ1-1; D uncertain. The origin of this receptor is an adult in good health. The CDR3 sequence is CSSAQIEAFF. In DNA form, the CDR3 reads TGCAGCTCGGCACAGATTGAAGCTTTCTTT.